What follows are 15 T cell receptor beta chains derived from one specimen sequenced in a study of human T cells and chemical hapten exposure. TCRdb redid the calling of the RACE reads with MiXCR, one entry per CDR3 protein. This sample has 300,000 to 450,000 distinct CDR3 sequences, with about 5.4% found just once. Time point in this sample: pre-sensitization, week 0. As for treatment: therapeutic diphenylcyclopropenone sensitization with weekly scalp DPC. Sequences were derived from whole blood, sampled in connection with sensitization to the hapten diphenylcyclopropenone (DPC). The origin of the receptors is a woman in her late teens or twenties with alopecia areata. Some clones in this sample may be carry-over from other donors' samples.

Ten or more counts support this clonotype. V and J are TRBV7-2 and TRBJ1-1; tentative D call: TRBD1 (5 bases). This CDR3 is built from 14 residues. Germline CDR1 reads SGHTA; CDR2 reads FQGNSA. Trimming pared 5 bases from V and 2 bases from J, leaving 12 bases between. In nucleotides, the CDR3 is TGTGCCAGCAGCCCGTCCACAGGAAACACTGAAGCTTTCTTT. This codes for CASSPSTGNTEAFF.

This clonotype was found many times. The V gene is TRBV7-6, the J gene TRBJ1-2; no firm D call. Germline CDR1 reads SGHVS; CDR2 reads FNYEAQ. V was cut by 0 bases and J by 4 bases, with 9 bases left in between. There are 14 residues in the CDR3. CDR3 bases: TGTGCCAGCAGCTTAGCGGAGCAAGGCTATGGCTACACCTTC. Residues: CASSLAEQGYGYTF.

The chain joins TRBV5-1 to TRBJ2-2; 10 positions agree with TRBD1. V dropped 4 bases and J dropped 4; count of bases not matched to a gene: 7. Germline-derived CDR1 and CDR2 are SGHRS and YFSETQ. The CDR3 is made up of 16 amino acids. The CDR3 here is CASSITGTGVTGELFF. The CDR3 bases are TGCGCCAGCAGCATAACCGGGACAGGGGTCACCGGGGAGCTGTTTTTT.

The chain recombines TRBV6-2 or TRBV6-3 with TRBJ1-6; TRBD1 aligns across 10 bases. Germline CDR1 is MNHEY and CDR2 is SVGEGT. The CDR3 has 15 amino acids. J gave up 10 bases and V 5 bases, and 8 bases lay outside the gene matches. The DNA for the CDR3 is TGTGCCAGCAGTCCTGGGACAGGGGATGTCTCACCCCTCCACTTT. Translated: CASSPGTGDVSPLHF.

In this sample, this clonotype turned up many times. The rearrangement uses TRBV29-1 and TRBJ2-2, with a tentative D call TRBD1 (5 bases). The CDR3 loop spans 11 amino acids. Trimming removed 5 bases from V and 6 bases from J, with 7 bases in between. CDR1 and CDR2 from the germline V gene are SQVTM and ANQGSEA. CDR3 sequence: CSVKGAGELFF. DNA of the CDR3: TGCAGCGTTAAAGGGGCCGGGGAGCTGTTTTTT.

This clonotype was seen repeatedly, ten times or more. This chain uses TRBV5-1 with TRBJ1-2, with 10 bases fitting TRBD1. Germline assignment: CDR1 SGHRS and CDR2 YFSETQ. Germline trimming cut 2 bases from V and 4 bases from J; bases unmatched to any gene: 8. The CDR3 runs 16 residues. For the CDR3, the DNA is TGCGCCAGCAGCTTTTCGGGACAGGGGTTGATCTATGGCTACACCTTC. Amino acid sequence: CASSFSGQGLIYGYTF.

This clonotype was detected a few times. The CDR3 DNA follows: TGTGCCAGCAGCAAAGTTAAGGGTGATAGCAATCAGCCCCAGCATTTT. Translation gives CASSKVKGDSNQPQHF. V gene TRBV21-1 combines with J gene TRBJ1-5. TRBV21-1 is a pseudogene. The CDR3 has 16 residues.

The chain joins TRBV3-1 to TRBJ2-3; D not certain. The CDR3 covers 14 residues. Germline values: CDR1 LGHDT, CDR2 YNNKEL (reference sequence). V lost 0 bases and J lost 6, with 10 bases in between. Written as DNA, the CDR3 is TGTGCCAGCAGCCAAGATACTTCAACCGATACGCAGTATTTT. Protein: CASSQDTSTDTQYF.

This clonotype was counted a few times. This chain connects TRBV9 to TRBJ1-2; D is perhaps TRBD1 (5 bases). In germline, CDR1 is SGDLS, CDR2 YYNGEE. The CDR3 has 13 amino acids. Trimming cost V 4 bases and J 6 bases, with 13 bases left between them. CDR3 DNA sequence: TGTGCCAGCAGCCCGGGGACCTTCGATGGCTACACCTTC. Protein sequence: CASSPGTFDGYTF.

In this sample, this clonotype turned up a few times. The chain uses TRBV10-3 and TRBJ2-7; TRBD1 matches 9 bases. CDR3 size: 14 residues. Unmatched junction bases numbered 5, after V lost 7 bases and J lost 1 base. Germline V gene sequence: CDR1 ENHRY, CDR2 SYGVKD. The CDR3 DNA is TGTGCCATCATGCCGGGACAGGGATCCTACGAGCAGTACTTC. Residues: CAIMPGQGSYEQYF.

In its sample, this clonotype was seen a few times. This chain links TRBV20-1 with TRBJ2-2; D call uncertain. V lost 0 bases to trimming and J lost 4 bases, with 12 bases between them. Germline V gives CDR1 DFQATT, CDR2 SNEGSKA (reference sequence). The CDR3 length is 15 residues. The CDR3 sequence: CSARDLPGPTGELFF. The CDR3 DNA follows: TGCAGTGCTAGAGATCTCCCGGGCCCCACCGGGGAGCTGTTTTTT.

The CDR3 nucleotides are TGTGCCAGCAGTTACTCGCCCTCGCGACTAAAGGAAGCTTTCTTT. Its protein product is CASSYSPSRLKEAFF. This chain links TRBV6-5 with TRBJ1-1, with no clear D. V was trimmed by 0 bases and J by 8 bases, leaving 16 bases between them. Germline CDR1 is MNHEY and CDR2 is SVGAGI. The CDR3 is 15 amino acids.

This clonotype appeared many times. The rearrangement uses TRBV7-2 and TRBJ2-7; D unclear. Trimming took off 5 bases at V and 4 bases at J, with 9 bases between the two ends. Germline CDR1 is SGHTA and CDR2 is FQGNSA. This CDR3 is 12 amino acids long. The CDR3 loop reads CASSPGWYEQYF. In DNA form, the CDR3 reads TGTGCCAGCAGCCCTGGGTGGTACGAGCAGTACTTC. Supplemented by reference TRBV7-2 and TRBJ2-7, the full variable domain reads GAGVSQSPSNKVTEKGKDVELRCDPISGHTALYWYRQSLGQGLEFLIYFQGNSAPDKSGLPSDRFSAERTGGSVSTLTIQRTQQEDSAVYLCASSPGWYEQYFGPGTRLTVT.

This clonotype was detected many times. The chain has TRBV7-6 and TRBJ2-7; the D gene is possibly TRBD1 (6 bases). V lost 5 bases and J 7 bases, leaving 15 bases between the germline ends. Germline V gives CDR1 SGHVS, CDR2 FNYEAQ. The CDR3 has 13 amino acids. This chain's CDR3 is CASSVQGTGEQYF. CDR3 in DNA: TGTGCCAGCAGCGTACAGGGAACAGGAGAGCAGTACTTC.

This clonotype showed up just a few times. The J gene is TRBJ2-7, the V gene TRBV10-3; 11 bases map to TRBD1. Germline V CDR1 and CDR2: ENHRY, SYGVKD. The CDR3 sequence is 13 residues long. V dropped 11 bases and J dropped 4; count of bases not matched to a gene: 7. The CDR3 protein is CAGQGQGEYEQYF. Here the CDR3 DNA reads TGTGCCGGACAGGGACAGGGGGAATACGAGCAGTACTTC.